This paragraph reports one T cell receptor beta chain. Its antigen remains undetermined. No base-level quality is on record; no much larger clone is a single base apart. This record comes from a study of radiation and T cells in renal cell carcinoma (dated by TCRdb to about 2020). Regarding the research as a whole: The samples were obtained from a clinical trial, where primary renal cell carcinomas were treated with 15 Gy stereotactic body radiation therapy and then removed by nephrectomy 4 weeks afterward. In total, approximately 54 samples, comprising 26 tumors and some 27 peripheral blood samples, were subjected to TCR beta sequencing. A total of 3.5 million to 4.5 million unique CDR3 nucleotide sequences, encoding around 2.7 million unique CDR3 amino acid sequences, were found across all 55 or so samples. The research as a whole found: Tracking of blood repertoire dynamics stopped at less than five weeks after treatment, with no follow-up past that point. Effects of radiation dose or scheduling on the TCR repertoire could not be addressed with the single-armed trial design. Because pretreatment tumor biopsies were not available, the study could not determine whether clonotypes were already present within the tumor at baseline. In blood, the top tumor clonotypes increased between baseline and 2 weeks post-radiation and then shrank by 4 weeks, which suggests that tumor-resident clones expanded only transiently.

Taken with the paper, the label for time point translates to: baseline pretreatment blood. This specimen's treatment or condition label, per the study, means: 15 Gy SBRT to primary tumor, nephrectomy 4 weeks later. To track tumor-enriched clonotypes, serial peripheral blood was sampled from radiation-treated patients at baseline and at 2 weeks and 4 weeks after SBRT. Every patient's renal cell carcinoma showed clear cell pathology. Genomic DNA for TCR sequencing was prepared using the QIAamp DNA Blood Mini Kit (Qiagen). Only samples passing all quality control checks were included in the analyses. TCR beta libraries were generated from genomic DNA with the immunoSEQ kit, following the manufacturer's recommendations. To prepare the libraries, a first multiplex PCR with proprietary primers was run, followed by a second PCR that added unique barcodes, and a bead cleanup was done after each round. A kit-provided positive control reaction and a negative control reaction were included in every sample batch. The final libraries underwent checking on an Agilent 4200 TapeStation D1000 ScreenTape, volumetric pooling, and quantification by qPCR. An Illumina NextSeq500 fitted with a MidOutput 150-cycle cartridge performed the sequencing, running 156 Read1 cycles and 15 Index1 cycles with the kit's custom primers. The pooled library was loaded at 1.0 pM with about 18% PhiX control spiked in. The study's processing was this. The vendor-processed data were analyzed in R, and a clonotype was defined as all T cells that share the same CDR3 nucleotide sequence. For clone abundance analyses, frequencies were normalized to the 10,000 most abundant clones in each sample. Before analysis, public T cell clones were removed, and these numbered fewer than six per sample on average. A difference in abundance of at least 32-fold between compartments was used to define tumor-enriched and baseline blood-enriched clonotypes. A beta-binomial differential abundance model was used to identify clonotypes that expanded or contracted between blood time points. Similarity between tumor and blood repertoires was quantified using the Baroni-Urbani and Buser coefficient, and groups were compared with two-tailed Wilcoxon tests in R. In TCRdb, the immuneACCESS table is reduced to in-frame sequences with V and J assigned. These tables do not hold every clone; where another copy was compared, an unresolved V gene accounts for under half, and the others remain unexplained. The DNA was the basis for D and trimming; V, J and clone size are from that table. The sample yields just over 95,000 clones; about 86% were counted once. Approximately 8.4% of the sample comes from the top ten.

This specimen consisted of blood, obtained from a patient whose treatment included radiotherapy and nephrectomy. This TCR derives from a man aged 45-65 years with renal cell carcinoma.

The CDR3 region has the sequence CSAPQAATNTGELFF. The DNA sequence follows: TGCAGCGCACCCCAGGCAGCCACGAACACCGGGGAGCTGTTTTTT. The chain couples TRBV29-1 to TRBJ2-2; too little of a D gene remains to name it. The germline V gene encodes CDR1 SQVTM and CDR2 ANQGSEA. The CDR3, cysteine through phenylalanine, is 15 amino acids long. Only CDR3 DNA is held: 45 bases, read in frame from base 1. V gives up 7 bases and J gives up 0 bases, and the segment between their germline ends measures 15 bases.